This T cell receptor beta chain was sequenced during a study of T cell responses to AZD1222 COVID-19 vaccine. The study's findings and limits: Elevations in Spike-specific TCR breadth and depth followed administration of two AZD1222 doses. Most donors were white British and more were female, and clonal diversity was possibly underestimated. Sampled repertoires all dated from after the peak T cell response. There were vaccine-associated CD4 TCRs across spike, dominant at 160-218 and 743-854.

Germline V gene lookup returns CDR1 LNHNV and CDR2 YYDKDF (reference sequence). The CDR3 extends over 13 amino acids. Trimming shortened V by 3 bases and J by 7 bases, and 12 bases separated the two germline ends. Repertoires were generated with immunoSEQ multiplex PCR, while TCRdb's copy carries only in-frame clones and drops some. The repertoire has approximately 120,000 clones, approximately 90% of them found once; the top ten carry around 7%. A note on this clone: The antigen is unknown.

This chain uses TRBV15 with TRBJ1-1, with D possibly matching TRBD1 (6 bases). The input for sequencing was peripheral blood, taken on day 0 of AZD1222 vaccination. This TCR was sampled from an adult in good health. The CDR3 loop reads CATSSFRGNEAFF. The DNA of the CDR3 is TGTGCCACCAGCAGTTTCAGGGGTAATGAAGCTTTCTTT.